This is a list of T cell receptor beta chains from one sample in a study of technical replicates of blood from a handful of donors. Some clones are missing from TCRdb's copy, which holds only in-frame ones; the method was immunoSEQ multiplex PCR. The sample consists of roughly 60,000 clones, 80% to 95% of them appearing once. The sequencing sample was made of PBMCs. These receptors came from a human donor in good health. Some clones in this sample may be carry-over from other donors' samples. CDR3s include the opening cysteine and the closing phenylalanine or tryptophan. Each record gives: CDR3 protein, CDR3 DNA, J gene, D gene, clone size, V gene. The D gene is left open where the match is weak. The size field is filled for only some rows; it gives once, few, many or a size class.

CDR3aa: CASSSWASGSSYEQYF
CDR3nt: TGTGCCAGCAGCTCCTGGGCTAGCGGAAGCTCCTACGAGCAGTACTTC
j_gene: TRBJ2-7
d_gene: TRBD2
abundance: .
v_gene: TRBV7-2

CDR3aa: CASSQDHGRGEAFF
CDR3nt: TGTGCCAGCAGCCAAGATCATGGAAGAGGGGAAGCTTTCTTT
j_gene: TRBJ1-1
d_gene: .
abundance: .
v_gene: TRBV4-2

CDR3aa: CASSSRQGARGDEAFF
CDR3nt: TGCGCCAGCAGCTCTCGACAGGGGGCTAGAGGGGATGAAGCTTTCTTT
j_gene: TRBJ1-1
d_gene: TRBD1
abundance: .
v_gene: TRBV5-1

CDR3aa: CASSQEAWGGNTQPQHF
CDR3nt: TGCGCCAGCAGCCAAGAGGCCTGGGGGGGTAATACTCAGCCCCAGCATTTT
j_gene: TRBJ1-5
d_gene: .
abundance: once
v_gene: TRBV4-3

CDR3aa: CASTHRGFYNEQFF
CDR3nt: TGTGCCAGCACCCATCGGGGGTTTTACAATGAGCAGTTCTTC
j_gene: TRBJ2-1
d_gene: .
abundance: .
v_gene: TRBV5-6

CDR3aa: CAIGTGARYTIYF
CDR3nt: TGTGCCATCGGGACAGGGGCTAGGTACACCATATATTTT
j_gene: TRBJ1-3
d_gene: TRBD1
abundance: .
v_gene: TRBV10-3

CDR3aa: CSAGGTGRLGQQYF
CDR3nt: TGCAGCGCAGGTGGGACAGGGCGGCTTGGACAGCAGTACTTC
j_gene: TRBJ2-7
d_gene: TRBD1
abundance: .
v_gene: TRBV29-1

CDR3aa: CASSHHTTGNSPLHF
CDR3nt: TGTGCCAGCAGCCACCACACGACAGGGAATTCACCCCTCCACTTT
j_gene: TRBJ1-6
d_gene: TRBD1
abundance: few
v_gene: TRBV27

CDR3aa: CASSAQRQGAFF
CDR3nt: TGTGCCAGCAGCGCGCAGAGGCAGGGGGCTTTCTTT
j_gene: TRBJ1-1
d_gene: .
abundance: few
v_gene: TRBV11-2

CDR3aa: CASSSSEGVTEAFF
CDR3nt: TGCGCCAGCAGCTCTTCGGAGGGCGTAACTGAAGCTTTCTTT
j_gene: TRBJ1-1
d_gene: .
abundance: .
v_gene: TRBV5-1

CDR3aa: CATSTEREETQYF
CDR3nt: TGTGCCACCAGCACAGAAAGAGAAGAGACCCAGTACTTC
j_gene: TRBJ2-5
d_gene: .
abundance: .
v_gene: TRBV15

CDR3aa: CASSVEGVGNTEAFF
CDR3nt: TGTGCCAGCAGCGTCGAAGGGGTTGGGAACACTGAAGCTTTCTTT
j_gene: TRBJ1-1
d_gene: .
abundance: .
v_gene: TRBV9

CDR3aa: CASSLPGTPNTEAFF
CDR3nt: TGTGCCAGTAGTTTACCCGGGACACCGAACACTGAAGCTTTCTTT
j_gene: TRBJ1-1
d_gene: .
abundance: .
v_gene: TRBV19

CDR3aa: CAWSVTSVSTDTQYF
CDR3nt: TGTGCCTGGAGTGTTACAAGCGTGAGCACAGATACGCAGTATTTT
j_gene: TRBJ2-3
d_gene: .
abundance: .
v_gene: TRBV30

CDR3aa: CASSSGQAYTEAFF
CDR3nt: TGTGCCAGTAGTAGCGGACAGGCTTATACTGAAGCTTTCTTT
j_gene: TRBJ1-1
d_gene: TRBD1
abundance: .
v_gene: TRBV19

CDR3aa: CASSWGQGADTEAFF
CDR3nt: TGCGCCAGCAGCTGGGGACAGGGGGCCGATACTGAAGCTTTCTTT
j_gene: TRBJ1-1
d_gene: TRBD1
abundance: .
v_gene: TRBV5-1

CDR3aa: CASSLGHTYNEQFF
CDR3nt: TGTGCCAGCAGCTTGGGACACACCTACAATGAGCAGTTCTTC
j_gene: TRBJ2-1
d_gene: .
abundance: .
v_gene: TRBV7-2

CDR3aa: CASSHTRWDEQYF
CDR3nt: TGCGCCAGCAGCCACACCAGGTGGGACGAGCAGTACTTC
j_gene: TRBJ2-7
d_gene: .
abundance: once
v_gene: TRBV4-1

CDR3aa: CASSLRPGTGAYEQYF
CDR3nt: TGTGCCAGCAGCCTCCGCCCCGGGACAGGGGCCTACGAGCAGTACTTC
j_gene: TRBJ2-7
d_gene: TRBD1
abundance: .
v_gene: TRBV7-2

CDR3aa: CSVEDRMNTEAFF
CDR3nt: TGCAGCGTGGAGGACAGAATGAACACTGAAGCTTTCTTT
j_gene: TRBJ1-1
d_gene: .
abundance: .
v_gene: TRBV29-1

CDR3aa: CASSANRGGYTF
CDR3nt: TGTGCCAGCAGTGCTAACAGGGGTGGCTACACCTTC
j_gene: TRBJ1-2
d_gene: TRBD1
abundance: .
v_gene: TRBV7-3

CDR3aa: CASSLTGGANYGYTF
CDR3nt: TGTGCCAGCAGCTTAACAGGGGGAGCTAACTATGGCTACACCTTC
j_gene: TRBJ1-2
d_gene: .
abundance: .
v_gene: TRBV7-3

CDR3aa: CAISEGTQGNNEQFF
CDR3nt: TGTGCCATCAGCGAGGGGACACAGGGGAACAATGAGCAGTTCTTC
j_gene: TRBJ2-1
d_gene: TRBD1
abundance: .
v_gene: TRBV10-3

CDR3aa: CASSVGLAGSSSYNEQFF
CDR3nt: TGTGCCAGCAGCGTAGGACTAGCGGGGTCGAGCTCCTACAATGAGCAGTTCTTC
j_gene: TRBJ2-1
d_gene: TRBD2
abundance: .
v_gene: TRBV9

CDR3aa: CASSHRAWTGNQPQHF
CDR3nt: TGTGCCAGCAGTCACAGAGCGTGGACAGGGAATCAGCCCCAGCATTTT
j_gene: TRBJ1-5
d_gene: TRBD1
abundance: .
v_gene: TRBV27

CDR3aa: CASGLARDTYLYGYTF
CDR3nt: TGTGCTAGTGGTTTGGCCCGGGACACCTACCTCTATGGCTACACCTTC
j_gene: TRBJ1-2
d_gene: .
abundance: .
v_gene: TRBV12-5

CDR3aa: CASSDFGQGLFYEQYF
CDR3nt: TGTGCCAGCAGTGACTTCGGACAGGGGTTATTTTACGAGCAGTACTTC
j_gene: TRBJ2-7
d_gene: TRBD1
abundance: .
v_gene: TRBV6-4

CDR3aa: CASSPTSGGPETQYF
CDR3nt: TGTGCCAGCAGCCCGACTAGCGGGGGACCGGAGACCCAGTACTTC
j_gene: TRBJ2-5
d_gene: TRBD2
abundance: .
v_gene: TRBV11-2

CDR3aa: CASSLGLDSYEQYF
CDR3nt: TGTGCCAGCAGCCTAGGACTGGACAGCTACGAGCAGTACTTC
j_gene: TRBJ2-7
d_gene: .
abundance: .
v_gene: TRBV4-2

CDR3aa: CAWSRTSALSNTGELFF
CDR3nt: TGTGCCTGGAGTAGGACTAGCGCGCTTTCGAACACCGGGGAGCTGTTTTTT
j_gene: TRBJ2-2
d_gene: TRBD2
abundance: .
v_gene: TRBV30

CDR3aa: CASSSIESTEAFF
CDR3nt: TGTGCCAGCAGTTCCATCGAAAGCACGGAAGCTTTCTTT
j_gene: TRBJ1-1
d_gene: .
abundance: .
v_gene: TRBV27

CDR3aa: CAAGGGYNTYEQYF
CDR3nt: TGTGCCGCGGGGGGTGGATACAATACATACGAGCAGTACTTC
j_gene: TRBJ2-7
d_gene: TRBD2
abundance: .
v_gene: TRBV28

CDR3aa: CASSPWGDHEQYF
CDR3nt: TGTGCCAGCAGCCCCTGGGGCGATCACGAGCAGTACTTC
j_gene: TRBJ2-7
d_gene: .
abundance: once
v_gene: TRBV14

CDR3aa: CASSSGTSTNEQFF
CDR3nt: TGTGCCAGCAGCTCGGGGACTAGCACTAATGAGCAGTTCTTC
j_gene: TRBJ2-1
d_gene: TRBD2
abundance: .
v_gene: TRBV7-7

CDR3aa: CASSFPGSSGNTIYF
CDR3nt: TGCGCCAGCAGCTTCCCGGGAAGCTCTGGAAACACCATATATTTT
j_gene: TRBJ1-3
d_gene: .
abundance: .
v_gene: TRBV4-1

CDR3aa: CASSYKGQANTEAFF
CDR3nt: TGTGCCAGCAGTTACAAAGGACAGGCGAACACTGAAGCTTTCTTT
j_gene: TRBJ1-1
d_gene: TRBD1
abundance: .
v_gene: TRBV6-6

CDR3aa: CASSVGSRTSTDTQYF
CDR3nt: TGTGCCAGCAGCGTAGGGAGCAGAACGAGCACAGATACGCAGTATTTT
j_gene: TRBJ2-3
d_gene: .
abundance: .
v_gene: TRBV9

CDR3aa: CASSTLEKSNTGELFF
CDR3nt: TGTGCCAGCAGCACGCTAGAAAAGTCGAACACCGGGGAGCTGTTTTTT
j_gene: TRBJ2-2
d_gene: .
abundance: .
v_gene: TRBV7-9

CDR3aa: CATSFGQGNTGELFF
CDR3nt: TGTGCCACCAGCTTCGGACAGGGGAACACCGGGGAGCTGTTTTTT
j_gene: TRBJ2-2
d_gene: TRBD1
abundance: .
v_gene: TRBV15

CDR3aa: CASSLVNEQFF
CDR3nt: TGTGCCAGCAGCTTAGTAAATGAGCAGTTCTTC
j_gene: TRBJ2-1
d_gene: .
abundance: .
v_gene: TRBV7-9

CDR3aa: CASSGPGTSGGIQYF
CDR3nt: TGTGCCAGCTCAGGCCCGGGAACCTCGGGGGGTATTCAGTACTTC
j_gene: TRBJ2-4
d_gene: TRBD2
abundance: .
v_gene: TRBV18

CDR3aa: CASSVEVAGFFEQYF
CDR3nt: TGTGCCAGCAGCGTAGAGGTAGCGGGATTTTTCGAGCAGTACTTC
j_gene: TRBJ2-7
d_gene: TRBD2
abundance: .
v_gene: TRBV9

CDR3aa: CASSPSQETQYF
CDR3nt: TGTGCCAGCTCACCCAGCCAAGAGACCCAGTACTTC
j_gene: TRBJ2-5
d_gene: .
abundance: .
v_gene: TRBV18

CDR3aa: CASSQRGRTYSGNTIYF
CDR3nt: TGTGCCAGCAGCCAGAGAGGACGGACTTACTCTGGAAACACCATATATTTT
j_gene: TRBJ1-3
d_gene: .
abundance: .
v_gene: TRBV14

CDR3aa: CASSPSTGKETQYF
CDR3nt: TGTGCCAGCAGCCCGTCGACAGGGAAAGAGACCCAGTACTTC
j_gene: TRBJ2-5
d_gene: TRBD1
abundance: once
v_gene: TRBV7-9

CDR3aa: CASSQRLAGGHSTDTQYF
CDR3nt: TGCGCCAGCAGCCAAAGGCTAGCGGGGGGACATAGCACAGATACGCAGTATTTT
j_gene: TRBJ2-3
d_gene: TRBD2
abundance: .
v_gene: TRBV4-3

CDR3aa: CASSHGAGSPYGYTF
CDR3nt: TGTGCCAGCAGCCATGGGGCGGGGAGCCCCTATGGCTACACCTTC
j_gene: TRBJ1-2
d_gene: .
abundance: .
v_gene: TRBV25-1

CDR3aa: CASSRGAGQETQYF
CDR3nt: TGTGCCAGCTCACGCGGCGCCGGACAAGAGACCCAGTACTTC
j_gene: TRBJ2-5
d_gene: .
abundance: .
v_gene: TRBV18

CDR3aa: CAWGRTRSYEQYF
CDR3nt: TGTGCCTGGGGAAGGACACGCTCCTACGAGCAGTACTTC
j_gene: TRBJ2-7
d_gene: .
abundance: .
v_gene: TRBV30

CDR3aa: CASSLPHSQVSSGNTIYF
CDR3nt: TGTGCCAGCAGCTTACCCCATTCACAGGTTAGCTCTGGAAACACCATATATTTT
j_gene: TRBJ1-3
d_gene: .
abundance: .
v_gene: TRBV7-9

CDR3aa: CASSLVQGYTEAFF
CDR3nt: TGTGCCAGCAGCTTGGTTCAGGGGTACACTGAAGCTTTCTTT
j_gene: TRBJ1-1
d_gene: .
abundance: once
v_gene: TRBV5-6

CDR3aa: CASSGPGQGPKGNQPQHF
CDR3nt: TGTGCCAGCAGTGGACCGGGACAGGGGCCCAAGGGCAATCAGCCCCAGCATTTT
j_gene: TRBJ1-5
d_gene: TRBD1
abundance: .
v_gene: TRBV6-1

CDR3aa: CASSLAGDPNTEAFF
CDR3nt: TGCGCCAGCAGCTTGGCAGGTGATCCGAACACTGAAGCTTTCTTT
j_gene: TRBJ1-1
d_gene: .
abundance: .
v_gene: TRBV5-1

CDR3aa: CASSQQGGTEAFF
CDR3nt: TGTGCCAGCAGTCAACAGGGAGGGACTGAAGCTTTCTTT
j_gene: TRBJ1-1
d_gene: .
abundance: .
v_gene: TRBV2

CDR3aa: CASNTGLAGSADTQYF
CDR3nt: TGTGCCAGCAACACGGGACTAGCGGGATCTGCAGATACGCAGTATTTT
j_gene: TRBJ2-3
d_gene: TRBD2
abundance: .
v_gene: TRBV5-5

CDR3aa: CASSLNTAGTQYF
CDR3nt: TGTGCCAGCAGCTTAAATACTGCAGGTACGCAGTATTTT
j_gene: TRBJ2-3
d_gene: .
abundance: .
v_gene: TRBV7-3

CDR3aa: CAINVDGQGQPQHF
CDR3nt: TGTGCCATCAATGTGGACGGTCAGGGTCAGCCCCAGCATTTT
j_gene: TRBJ1-5
d_gene: .
abundance: .
v_gene: TRBV10-3

CDR3aa: CASSYIGTSGRATPFF
CDR3nt: TGTGCCAGCAGTTACATAGGGACTAGCGGGAGGGCCACCCCGTTCTTC
j_gene: TRBJ2-1
d_gene: TRBD2
abundance: .
v_gene: TRBV6-5

CDR3aa: CASSFRRGETQYF
CDR3nt: TGTGCCAGCAGCTTCAGAAGAGGGGAGACCCAGTACTTC
j_gene: TRBJ2-5
d_gene: .
abundance: .
v_gene: TRBV11-1

CDR3aa: CASSVGGETYEQYF
CDR3nt: TGTGCCAGCAGCGTAGGGGGCGAAACCTACGAGCAGTACTTC
j_gene: TRBJ2-7
d_gene: .
abundance: .
v_gene: TRBV9